A single T cell receptor beta chain is shown here with its context. Its specificity is unknown. An Oncomine TCR Beta short-read assay was used to sequence the DNA from cultured CD4+ T cells. In TCRdb, the PCR reads were re-called with MiXCR into one record per CDR3 protein. The sample includes thousands of distinct CDR3 sequences, around 46% of them seen just once. Treatment defined: approximately 10-day PBMC culture with coronavirus spike peptide pools or control peptides (ViraFEST assay). Harvesting of the unexposed donor's CD4+ T cells predated the COVID-19 pandemic (2011-2018). The data stem from a study of vaccination and CD4 T cells after COVID-19. Across the whole study: Either a CEFX pool, an HIV-1 Nef pool, or no peptide was added to control cultures.

This CDR3 has 15 residues. Germline V gene lookup returns CDR1 LNHDA and CDR2 SQIVND (reference sequence). Trimming took 3 bases from V and 2 from J; bases not matched to a gene: 3. The source of this sequence is a human donor in good health. The sequenced sample was CD4+ T cells from blood, cultured in vitro. V gene TRBV19 combines with J gene TRBJ2-1; TRBD2 matches at 8 bases. The CDR3 bases are TGTGCCAGTAGTATCACTAGCGGACCCTACAATGAGCAGTTCTTC. Protein sequence: CASSITSGPYNEQFF.